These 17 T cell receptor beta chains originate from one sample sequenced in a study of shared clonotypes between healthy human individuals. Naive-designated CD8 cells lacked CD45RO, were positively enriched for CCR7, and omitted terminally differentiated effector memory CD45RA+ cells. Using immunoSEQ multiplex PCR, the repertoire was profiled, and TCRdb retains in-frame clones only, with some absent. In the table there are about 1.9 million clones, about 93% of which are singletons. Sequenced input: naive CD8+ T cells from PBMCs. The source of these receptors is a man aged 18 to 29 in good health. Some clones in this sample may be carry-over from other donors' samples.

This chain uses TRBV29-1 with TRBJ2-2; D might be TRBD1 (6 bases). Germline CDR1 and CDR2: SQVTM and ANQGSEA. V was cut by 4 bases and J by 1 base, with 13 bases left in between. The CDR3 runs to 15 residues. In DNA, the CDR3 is TGCAGCGTTGTCCCCGGGACAAAGAACACCGGGGAGCTGTTTTTT. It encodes CSVVPGTKNTGELFF.

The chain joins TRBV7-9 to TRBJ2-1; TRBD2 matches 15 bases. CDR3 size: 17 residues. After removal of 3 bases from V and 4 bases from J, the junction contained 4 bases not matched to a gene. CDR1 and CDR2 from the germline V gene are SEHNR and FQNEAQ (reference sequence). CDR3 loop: CASSFPGLAGGYNEQFF. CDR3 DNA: TGTGCCAGCAGCTTCCCGGGACTAGCGGGAGGTTACAATGAGCAGTTCTTC.

CDR3 coding DNA: TGTGCCAGCAGTTACAATGCAGGGGAGGGCACTGAAGCTTTCTTT. Translating it yields CASSYNAGEGTEAFF. V gene TRBV6-5 combines with J gene TRBJ1-1, with D perhaps TRBD1 (6 bases). The ends were cut back, 2 bases at V and 4 bases at J, with 14 bases in the middle. The germline V gene has CDR1 MNHEY and CDR2 SVGAGI. This CDR3 is built from 15 residues.

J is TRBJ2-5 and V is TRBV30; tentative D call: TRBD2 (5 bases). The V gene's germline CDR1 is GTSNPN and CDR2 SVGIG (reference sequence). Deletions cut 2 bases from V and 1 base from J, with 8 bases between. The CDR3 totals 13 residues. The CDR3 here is CAWSKRPQETQYF. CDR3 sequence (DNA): TGTGCCTGGAGTAAGCGGCCCCAAGAGACCCAGTACTTC.

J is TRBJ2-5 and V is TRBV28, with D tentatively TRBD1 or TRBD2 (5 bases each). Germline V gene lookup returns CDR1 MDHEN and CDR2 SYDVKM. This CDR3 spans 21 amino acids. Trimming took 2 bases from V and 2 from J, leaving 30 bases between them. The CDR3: CASSLPGPRDAPGERQETQYF. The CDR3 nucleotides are TGTGCCAGCAGTTTACCAGGACCCCGGGACGCCCCTGGGGAAAGACAAGAGACCCAGTACTTC.

The CDR3 DNA reads as TGTGCCAGCAGTGACAGGGGGGACAGTCTTAACACCGGGGAGCTGTTTTTT. Protein: CASSDRGDSLNTGELFF. The chain couples TRBV2 to TRBJ2-2, with a possible D match to TRBD1 (7 bases). This CDR3 contains 17 residues. Germline V gene data show CDR1 as SNHLY and CDR2 as FYNNEI. The V and J ends lost 3 bases and 2 bases respectively, with 16 bases between them.

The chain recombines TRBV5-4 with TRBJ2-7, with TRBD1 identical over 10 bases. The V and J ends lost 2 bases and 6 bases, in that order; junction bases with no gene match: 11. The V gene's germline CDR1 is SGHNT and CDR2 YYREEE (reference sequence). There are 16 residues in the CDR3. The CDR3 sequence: CASSLGTGTGVLEQYF. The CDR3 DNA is TGTGCCAGCAGCTTAGGAACCGGGACAGGGGTACTCGAGCAGTACTTC.

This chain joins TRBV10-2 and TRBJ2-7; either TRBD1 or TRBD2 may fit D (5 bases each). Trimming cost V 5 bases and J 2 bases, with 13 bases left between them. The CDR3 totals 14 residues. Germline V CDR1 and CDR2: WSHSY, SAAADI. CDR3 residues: CASSKNRDPYEQYF. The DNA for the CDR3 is TGCGCCAGCAGTAAAAACCGGGACCCCTACGAGCAGTACTTC.

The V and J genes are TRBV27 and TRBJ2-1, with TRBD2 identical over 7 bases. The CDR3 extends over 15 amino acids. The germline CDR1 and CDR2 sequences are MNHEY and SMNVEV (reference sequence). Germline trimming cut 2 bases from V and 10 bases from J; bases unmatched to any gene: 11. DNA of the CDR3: TGTGCCAGCAGTTTACCCGGGACTCCGGGGGGAGAGCAGTTCTTC. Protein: CASSLPGTPGGEQFF.

The CDR3 protein is CASSQDLGGYNEQFF. As DNA, the CDR3 is TGTGCCAGCAGTCAGGACCTTGGGGGCTACAATGAGCAGTTCTTC. The chain joins TRBV25-1 to TRBJ2-1; D possibly matches TRBD1 or TRBD2 (5 bases each). Germline-derived CDR1 and CDR2 are MGHDK and SYGVNS. The length of the CDR3 is 15 residues. The V and J ends lost 5 bases and 3 bases respectively, with 14 bases between them.

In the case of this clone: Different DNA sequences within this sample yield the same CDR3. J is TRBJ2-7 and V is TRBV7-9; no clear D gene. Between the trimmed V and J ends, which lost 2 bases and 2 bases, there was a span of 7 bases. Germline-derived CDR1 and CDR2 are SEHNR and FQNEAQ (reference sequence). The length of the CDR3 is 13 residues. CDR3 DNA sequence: TGTGCCAGCAGCTTAACTGGGCCCTACGAGCAGTACTTC. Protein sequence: CASSLTGPYEQYF.

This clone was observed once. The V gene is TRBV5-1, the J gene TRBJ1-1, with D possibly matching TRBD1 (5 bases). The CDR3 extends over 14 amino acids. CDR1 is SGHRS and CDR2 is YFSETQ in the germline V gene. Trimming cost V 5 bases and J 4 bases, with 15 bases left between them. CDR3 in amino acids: CASSAGGEGTEAFF. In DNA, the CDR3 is TGCGCCAGCAGTGCCGGGGGAGAGGGCACTGAAGCTTTCTTT.

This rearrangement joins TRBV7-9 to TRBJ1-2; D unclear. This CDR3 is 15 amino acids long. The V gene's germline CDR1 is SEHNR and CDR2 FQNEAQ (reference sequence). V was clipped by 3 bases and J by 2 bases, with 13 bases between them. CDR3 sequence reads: CASSFALAENYGYTF. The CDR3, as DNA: TGTGCCAGCAGCTTCGCGCTGGCAGAAAACTATGGCTACACCTTC.

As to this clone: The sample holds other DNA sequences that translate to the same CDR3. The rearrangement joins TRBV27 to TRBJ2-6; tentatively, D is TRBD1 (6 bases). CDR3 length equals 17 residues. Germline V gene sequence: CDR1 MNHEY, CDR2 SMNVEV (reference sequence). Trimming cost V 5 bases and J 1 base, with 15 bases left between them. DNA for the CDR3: TGTGCCAGCAGTCCCCGGACAGTAAGTTCTGGGGCCAACGTCCTGACTTTC. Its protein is CASSPRTVSSGANVLTF.

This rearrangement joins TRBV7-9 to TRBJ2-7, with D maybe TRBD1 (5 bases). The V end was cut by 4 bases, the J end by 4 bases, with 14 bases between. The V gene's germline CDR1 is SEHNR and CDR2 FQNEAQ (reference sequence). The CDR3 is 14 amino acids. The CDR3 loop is CASSSPGKGYEQYF. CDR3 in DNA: TGTGCCAGCAGCTCACCAGGGAAGGGGTACGAGCAGTACTTC.

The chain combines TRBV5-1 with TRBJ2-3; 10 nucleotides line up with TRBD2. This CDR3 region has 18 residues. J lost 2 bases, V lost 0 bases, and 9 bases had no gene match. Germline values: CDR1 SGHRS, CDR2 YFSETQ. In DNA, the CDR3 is TGCGCCAGCAGCTTGGCTAGCGGGAGCGGAGTATCCACAGATACGCAGTATTTT. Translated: CASSLASGSGVSTDTQYF.

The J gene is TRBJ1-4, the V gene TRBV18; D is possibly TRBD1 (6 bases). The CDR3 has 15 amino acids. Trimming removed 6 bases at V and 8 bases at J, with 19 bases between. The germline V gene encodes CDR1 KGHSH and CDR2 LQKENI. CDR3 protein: CASSKATGGEEKLFF. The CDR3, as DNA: TGTGCCAGCTCGAAAGCCACCGGGGGCGAAGAAAAACTGTTTTTT. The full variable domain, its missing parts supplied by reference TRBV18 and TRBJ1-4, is NAGVMQNPRHLVRRRGQEARLRCSPMKGHSHVYWYRQLPEEGLKFMVYLQKENIIDESGMPKERFSAEFPKEGPSILRIQQVVRGDSAAYFCASSKATGGEEKLFFGSGTQLSVL.